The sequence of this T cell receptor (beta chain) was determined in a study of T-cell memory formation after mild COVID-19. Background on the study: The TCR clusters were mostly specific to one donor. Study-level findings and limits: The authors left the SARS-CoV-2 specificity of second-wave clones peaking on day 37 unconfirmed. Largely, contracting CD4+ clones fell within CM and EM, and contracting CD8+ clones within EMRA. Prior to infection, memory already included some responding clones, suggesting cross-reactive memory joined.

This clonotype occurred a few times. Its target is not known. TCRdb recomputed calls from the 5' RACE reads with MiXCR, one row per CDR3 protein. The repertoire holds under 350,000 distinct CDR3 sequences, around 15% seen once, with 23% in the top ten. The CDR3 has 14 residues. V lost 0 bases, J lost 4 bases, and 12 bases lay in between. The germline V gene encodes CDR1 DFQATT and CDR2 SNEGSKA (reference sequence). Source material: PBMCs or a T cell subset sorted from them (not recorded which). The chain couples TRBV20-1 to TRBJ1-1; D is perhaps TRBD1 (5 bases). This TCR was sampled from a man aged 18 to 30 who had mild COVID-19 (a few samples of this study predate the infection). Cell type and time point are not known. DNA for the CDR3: TGCAGTGCTAGAGATGGGGGGGGTGGCACTGAAGCTTTCTTT. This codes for CSARDGGGGTEAFF.